A selection of T cell receptor beta chains follows, all from one sample in a study of T cells expressing NK-cell markers. TCRdb reprocessed the 5' RACE reads and stores each CDR3 protein as one record, lacking DNA. Its table records 450,000 to 600,000 distinct CDR3 sequences. What was sequenced was blood T cells: a sorted CD56 or NKG2C T cell subset, CD4+ or CD8+ T cells, or bulk PBMC T cells (not recorded which). The receptors come from a man aged 18 to 29 in good health. Both conserved end residues are part of each CDR3. Fields, in order: V gene, J gene, CDR3 protein.

TRBV29-1	TRBJ2-7	CSVGEPVYEQYF
TRBV12-5	TRBJ2-5	CASGLVGGSRETQYF
TRBV7-9	TRBJ1-2	CASNLQGTGYTF
TRBV14	TRBJ2-3	CASSQDRVGADTQYF
TRBV4-3	TRBJ2-5	CASSQQWTQETQYF
TRBV25-1	TRBJ2-3	CASTHTRGTGADTQYF
TRBV15	TRBJ2-7	CATSRDPPSLSSYEQYF
TRBV27	TRBJ2-1	CASSFLDRAGYNEQFF
TRBV7-2	TRBJ2-5	CASSTQRMPGETQYF
TRBV27	TRBJ1-1	CASSLTRGAWNTEAFF
TRBV4-3	TRBJ2-3	CASSQAGTGVRTDTQYF
TRBV11-2	TRBJ2-1	CASSLADRGGDEQFF
TRBV29-1	TRBJ2-3	CSVVRTSVPTDTQYF
TRBV2	TRBJ1-3	CASRSGTGLGGNTIYF
TRBV11-2	TRBJ2-2	CASSLSSGGTGELFF
TRBV5-1	TRBJ2-1	CASSDQRDPRRFF
TRBV27	TRBJ1-5	CASSPGTAPGGNQPQHF
TRBV20-1	TRBJ2-3	CSARLQLVLLGDTQYF
TRBV18	TRBJ2-7	CASSPIPGGSSYEQYF
TRBV12-3/TRBV12-4	TRBJ1-4	CASRKDINEKLFF
TRBV10-3	TRBJ2-2	CAISERREHTGELFF
TRBV10-3	TRBJ1-1	CAISESQGASTEAFF
TRBV12-3/TRBV12-4	TRBJ2-6	CASRDWDRPHSGANVLTF
TRBV5-5	TRBJ1-4	CASSLKGIGNEKLFF